Here is one T cell receptor beta chain with its context. Its antigen is not known. This CDR3 has 16 amino acids. J was trimmed by 1 base and V by 5 bases; bases with no gene match: 9. Germline V gives CDR1 MNHEY, CDR2 SVGAGI. TCRdb fed the 5' RACE reads into MiXCR, producing one record per CDR3 protein. The sample carries about 500,000 distinct CDR3 sequences, more than 9.5% recorded once. This sample is part of a study of CD8 T cells in ankylosing spondylitis. Study findings and constraints: Ankylosing spondylitis blood appeared to be characterized by a TCR beta motif of several highly homologous variants. Disease-linked clones were reportedly significantly enriched in matched ankylosing spondylitis synovial fluid.

The chain carries TRBV6-5 and TRBJ2-3, with 7 bases that match TRBD2. The sequenced sample consisted of blood, either unsorted or a sorted T cell fraction (not recorded which). The clonotype was recovered from a male donor with ankylosing spondylitis. The CDR3 reads CASSILAGVGTDTQYF. In DNA, the CDR3 is TGTGCCAGCAGTATACTTGCGGGAGTAGGCACAGATACGCAGTATTTT.